This T cell receptor beta chain was identified in a study of blood T cell repertoires in COVID-19 (dated by TCRdb to about 2020). For the wider study: The collaborator samples originated in the United States, Italy and Spain and spanned the acute and convalescent phases of COVID-19. The material from the prospective study consisted of cDNA or gDNA derived from T cells, B-cell-depleted T cells, or PBMCs. Where available, HLA class I and class II types were obtained from metadata supplied by the sample provider rather than from assay-based typing. A freely available public database, intended as a resource for researchers studying the immune response to SARS-CoV-2, is where the repertoires were released. Samples came from the ongoing ImmuneRACE study (first 160 participants) plus 1,254 subjects from 6 global collaborators. Subjects who had been exposed to COVID-19, were actively infected with it, or had recovered from it provided the deeply sampled blood TCRbeta repertoires that made up the dataset. A de-identified subject ID, COVID-19 status, age in years and sex were almost always included in the sample metadata.

TCRbeta CDR3 regions were amplified from genomic DNA by means of the immunoSEQ Assay, a bias-controlled multiplex PCR. Regarding the original processing steps: The number of nucleated cells in each sample was estimated from the amplification of reference gene primers within the assay. To quantify the absolute abundance of each unique TCRbeta CDR3 rearrangement, sequence reads were collapsed and filtered. For each sample, productive Simpson clonality was calculated by taking the square root of Simpson's diversity index across productive rearrangements. Not all clones reach the TCRdb copy of this immuneACCESS table, which keeps in-frame sequences only. Checked studies attribute under half of the gap to unresolved V genes and leave the rest unexplained. The V and J calls and clone size come from that table; D and trimming were worked out from the DNA. The sample table contains about 90,000 clones; only one count was recorded for almost 95% of them. The ten largest clones add up to approximately 6% of the sample.

The CDR3 numbers 15 residues from cysteine through phenylalanine. Here the CDR3 DNA is all that survives: 45 bases in frame from base 1. Here V drops 8 bases and J drops 2 bases, and the junction holds 10 bases not matched to any gene. In the germline V gene (reference sequence), CDR1 corresponds to MNHEY and CDR2 to SMNVEV. Collaborating institutions collected whole blood in K2EDTA tubes following their own protocols. Collaborator samples were shipped for TCRbeta analysis as frozen whole blood, isolated PBMCs, or DNA extracted from either sample type. Here is what the overall study found, with its caveats: The quantity of clinical and demographic metadata differed by source and by participant and was supplied without curation.

Comment on this clone: It has no known antigen specificity. The sample holds no much larger clone one base away, and base qualities are not on file.

Here the chain combines TRBV27 and TRBJ2-7; 9 bases in the middle match TRBD2. The sequence was collected from a woman aged 55-75 years with active COVID-19. Sequencing input: peripheral blood. The sequence in DNA is TGTGCCAGCGGGTTAGCGGGAGCTACGCCCTACGAGCAGTACTTC. It is translated as CASGLAGATPYEQYF.